Below are 22 T cell receptor beta chains sequenced from a single sample in a study of OX40 agonist ivuxolimab in advanced cancers. Here immunoSEQ multiplex PCR was the method, and the copy in TCRdb shows in-frame clones only, minus some. The table includes around 92,000 clones, roughly 82% detected once. Here the sequenced sample was CD4+ or CD8+ T cells sorted from blood, taken in a trial of the OX40 agonist ivuxolimab. The source is an adult with an advanced solid tumor such as melanoma, head and neck, liver or kidney cancer.

This clone was detected only once. The chain combines TRBV2 with TRBJ1-4, with D maybe TRBD1 (6 bases). The V and J ends lost 8 bases and 6 bases respectively, with 16 bases between them. From germline, CDR1 is SNHLY and CDR2 FYNNEI. The CDR3 is made up of 14 amino acids. CDR3 nucleotides: TGTGCCAGCTCAACAGGGAGATCGGATGAAAAACTGTTTTTT. Its protein product is CASSTGRSDEKLFF.

The chain employs TRBV7-2 and TRBJ2-2, with 10 bases lining up with TRBD2. With 2 bases clipped from V and 7 bases from J, the junction kept 7 bases outside the gene matches. The CDR3 has 16 amino acids. CDR1 SGHTA and CDR2 FQGNSA come from the germline V gene. The CDR3 DNA reads as TGTGCCAGCAGCTTATGGAGCGGGGGGGCCGTCGGGGAGCTGTTTTTT. Residues: CASSLWSGGAVGELFF. The full variable domain, completed using reference TRBV7-2 and TRBJ2-2, is GAGVSQSPSNKVTEKGKDVELRCDPISGHTALYWYRQSLGQGLEFLIYFQGNSAPDKSGLPSDRFSAERTGGSVSTLTIQRTQQEDSAVYLCASSLWSGGAVGELFFGEGSRLTVL.

The rearrangement links TRBV7-2 to TRBJ2-2; no clear D. The germline V and J ends were trimmed by 5 bases and 3 bases, with 7 bases remaining between them. The CDR3 loop spans 13 amino acids. The germline V gene encodes CDR1 SGHTA and CDR2 FQGNSA. The CDR3 bases are TGTGCCAGCAGCCAGGATTACACCGGGGAGCTGTTTTTT. Protein: CASSQDYTGELFF.

The genes are TRBV27 and TRBJ1-2, with D tentatively TRBD1 (5 bases). Deletions cut 7 bases from V and 7 bases from J, with 16 bases between. CDR3 length: 13 residues. The germline V gene has CDR1 MNHEY and CDR2 SMNVEV (reference sequence). CDR3 nucleotide sequence: TGTGCCAGCACCAAAGCCCAGGGTGGTGGCTACACCTTC. Residues: CASTKAQGGGYTF.

This sequence joins TRBV11-2 and TRBJ2-4; D could derive from TRBD1 or TRBD2 (5 bases each). The V end lost 5 bases, the J end lost 8 bases, and 16 bases lay between the germline ends. Germline V CDR1 and CDR2: SGHAT, FQNNGV. The CDR3 spans 14 residues. CDR3 DNA: TGTGCCAGCAGCCGAAACCAGGGACGGGACATTCAGTACTTC. Translated, it gives CASSRNQGRDIQYF.

The chain carries TRBV4-3 and TRBJ2-2; D possibly matches TRBD1 or TRBD2 (6 bases each). The CDR3 spans 17 residues. CDR1 LGHNA and CDR2 YSLEER come from the germline V gene. Trimming shortened V by 1 base and J by 1 base, and 13 bases separated the two germline ends. The CDR3 region is CASSQVPAGQNTGELFF. DNA for the CDR3: TGCGCCAGCAGCCAAGTACCCGCGGGACAGAACACCGGGGAGCTGTTTTTT.

The rearrangement joins TRBV5-1 to TRBJ2-6; D not certain. The CDR3 has 15 amino acids. The V gene's germline CDR1 is SGHRS and CDR2 YFSETQ. Trimming removed 2 bases at V and 0 bases at J, with 6 bases between. The CDR3 sequence is CASSFGTSGANVLTF. CDR3 DNA: TGCGCCAGCAGCTTCGGCACCTCTGGGGCCAACGTCCTGACTTTC.

This chain links TRBV7-8 with TRBJ1-6; D is unresolved. CDR1 and CDR2 from the germline V gene are SGHVS and FQNEAQ. Trimming shortened V by 3 bases and J by 5 bases, and 5 bases separated the two germline ends. The CDR3 extends over 13 amino acids. The CDR3 loop is CASSLFHNSPLHF. The CDR3 DNA reads TGTGCCAGCAGCTTGTTTCATAATTCACCCCTCCACTTT.

The rearrangement uses TRBV4-1 and TRBJ2-6; D ambiguous. The CDR3 spans 15 residues. Germline CDR1 is MGHRA and CDR2 is YSYEKL. V shed 1 base and J shed 0 bases, with 4 bases lying between them. CDR3 loop: CASSQALSGANVLTF. CDR3 bases: TGCGCCAGCAGCCAAGCCCTCTCTGGGGCCAACGTCCTGACTTTC.

This chain connects TRBV7-2 to TRBJ1-5; D may be TRBD1 (5 bases). CDR1 is SGHTA, CDR2 FQGNSA, per germline. This CDR3 has 15 amino acids. V was pared by 4 bases and J by 4 bases, with 14 bases between. This CDR3 is CASSSRGGPNQPQHF. The CDR3 DNA is TGTGCCAGCAGCTCAAGGGGTGGGCCAAATCAGCCCCAGCATTTT.

This clone is a singleton in its sample. The chain uses TRBV19 and TRBJ2-3, with 8 nucleotides matching TRBD2. This CDR3 contains 17 residues. J lost 2 bases, V lost 4 bases, and 11 bases had no gene match. CDR1 and CDR2 from the germline V gene are LNHDA and SQIVND (reference sequence). As DNA, the CDR3 is TGTGCCAGTAGTACTGTAGAGCGGGGGAGTACCACAGATACGCAGTATTTT. This gives the protein CASSTVERGSTTDTQYF.

This rearrangement joins TRBV18 to TRBJ2-1; D uncertain. Germline V gene lookup returns CDR1 KGHSH and CDR2 LQKENI. Trimming took off 6 bases at V and 1 base at J, with 4 bases between the two ends. The CDR3 consists of 12 residues. The chain's CDR3 is CASSYSYNEQFF. CDR3 sequence (DNA): TGTGCCAGCTCGTATTCCTACAATGAGCAGTTCTTC. Supplemented by reference TRBV18 and TRBJ2-1, the full variable domain reads NAGVMQNPRHLVRRRGQEARLRCSPMKGHSHVYWYRQLPEEGLKFMVYLQKENIIDESGMPKERFSAEFPKEGPSILRIQQVVRGDSAAYFCASSYSYNEQFFGPGTRLTVL.

J is TRBJ2-2 and V is TRBV18; TRBD2 is a possible D gene (6 bases). Per germline, CDR1 KGHSH and CDR2 LQKENI. CDR3 length: 15 residues. Trimming shortened V by 3 bases and J by 7 bases, and 15 bases separated the two germline ends. In DNA, the CDR3 is TGTGCCAGCTCACCGTACTTAGCGGAGCACGGGGAGCTGTTTTTT. This translates into CASSPYLAEHGELFF.

The chain links TRBV27 to TRBJ1-5, with D possibly being TRBD1 (6 bases). The V and J ends lost 3 bases and 4 bases respectively, with 13 bases between them. The length of the CDR3 is 15 residues. Germline lookup yields CDR1 MNHEY and CDR2 SMNVEV (reference sequence). The CDR3: CASSFEGGYNQPQHF. CDR3 nucleotide sequence: TGTGCCAGCAGTTTTGAGGGGGGCTATAATCAGCCCCAGCATTTT.

J is TRBJ2-1 and V is TRBV12-5; the match to TRBD1 covers 9 bases. The CDR3 totals 15 residues. Germline V gene lookup returns CDR1 LGHNT and CDR2 FRNRAP. V gave up 6 bases and J gave up 6 bases; unmatched junction bases: 9. CDR3 loop: CASGPTGGVVNEQFF. The CDR3 DNA sequence: TGTGCTAGTGGCCCGACAGGGGGGGTGGTCAATGAGCAGTTCTTC.

This sequence joins TRBV11-1 and TRBJ1-1, with D hard to call. CDR3 length: 12 residues. The V end was cut by 5 bases, the J end by 3 bases, with 7 bases between. CDR1 and CDR2 from the germline V gene are SGHAT and FQDESV (reference sequence). CDR3 residues: CASSQVDTEAFF. The CDR3 DNA reads as TGTGCCAGCAGCCAGGTGGACACTGAAGCTTTCTTT. The variable domain in full, completed from reference TRBV11-1 and TRBJ1-1, reads EAEVAQSPRYKITEKSQAVAFWCDPISGHATLYWYRQILGQGPELLVQFQDESVVDDSQLPKDRFSAERLKGVDSTLKIQPAELGDSAMYLCASSQVDTEAFFGQGTRLTVV.

The chain is built from TRBV18 and TRBJ1-1; 10 bases are a match to TRBD1. The CDR3 runs to 13 residues. CDR1 is KGHSH, CDR2 LQKENI, per germline. The J segment lost 8 bases and the V segment lost 3 bases, leaving 3 bases of the junction unmatched. As DNA, the CDR3 is TGTGCCAGCTCACCGATGGGACAGGGGGAAGCTTTCTTT. Translation gives CASSPMGQGEAFF.

This chain joins TRBV5-5 and TRBJ2-7, with D unclear. The CDR3 spans 12 residues. Germline CDR1 SGHKS, CDR2 YYEKEE (reference sequence). V lost 2 bases to trimming and J lost 4 bases, with 7 bases between them. The CDR3 spells CASSLQGYEQYF. CDR3 sequence (DNA): TGTGCCAGCAGCTTACAAGGTTACGAGCAGTACTTC.

Details on this clone: Relative to the germline gene, one junction end is altered; a read error may explain this. The V call is TRBV5-4, the J call TRBJ2-7, with 7 bases matching TRBD1. Germline CDR1 reads SGHNT; CDR2 reads YYREEE (reference sequence). This CDR3 region has 12 residues. This chain's CDR3 is CASSLGPGQSHF. Written as DNA, the CDR3 is TGTGCCAGCAGCTTGGGTCCGGGACAGTCCCACTTC.

The chain combines TRBV21-1 with TRBJ1-2; TRBD1, as called in the table, went unchecked against the DNA. TRBV21-1 is deemed a pseudogene. The CDR3 consists of 16 residues. CDR3 sequence (DNA): TGTGCCAGCAGCCACGATATGGGACAGGGGTTATCTGGCTACACCTTC. It codes for CASSHDMGQGLSGYTF.

V usage is TRBV7-9 and J usage is TRBJ1-4; D possibly corresponds to TRBD1 (5 bases). The length of the CDR3 is 16 residues. Deletions cut 5 bases from V and 1 base from J, with 14 bases between. Germline CDR1 reads SEHNR; CDR2 reads FQNEAQ (reference sequence). CDR3 sequence reads: CASSRGRDLTNEKLFF. The CDR3 nucleotides read TGTGCCAGCAGCCGGGGAAGGGACTTAACTAATGAAAAACTGTTTTTT.

This clone is a singleton in its sample. The chain uses TRBV15 and TRBJ2-7; 7 nucleotides line up with TRBD1. The CDR3 consists of 14 residues. The J segment lost 4 bases and the V segment lost 4 bases, leaving 7 bases of the junction unmatched. The germline CDR1 and CDR2 sequences are LNHNV and YYDKDF (reference sequence). CDR3 DNA: TGTGCCACCAGCAAGGCGGGCAGGGGGTACGAGCAGTACGTC. Translated: CATSKAGRGYEQYV.